Below, 3 T cell receptor beta chains from the same sample are listed, as sequenced in a study of T cells in Graves' hyperthyroidism and ophthalmopathy. Using RNA transcripts as the source, TCR beta CDR3 regions were amplified. RT-PCR in the first round (using the HTBI primer set) targeted the TCR CDR3. One entry per CDR3 protein results from TCRdb running MiXCR on the multiplex PCR reads. The sample has approximately 620,000 distinct CDR3 sequences, about 15% seen once. Sequencing used blood. These receptors originate from a woman younger than 45 with Graves' hyperthyroidism that later progressed to Graves' ophthalmopathy.

This clonotype occurred many times. This chain links TRBV28 with TRBJ2-3; 7 positions agree with TRBD2. Unmatched junction bases numbered 8, after V lost 8 bases and J lost 6 bases. Germline-derived CDR1 and CDR2 are MDHEN and SYDVKM. The CDR3 is made up of 13 amino acids. CDR3 DNA: TGTGCCAGCGAGCGGGGCGGTGGGGATACGCAGTATTTT. Its protein product is CASERGGGDTQYF.

This clonotype has just a few counts. The chain is built from TRBV20-1 and TRBJ1-2; 11 bases line up with TRBD1. This CDR3 comprises 15 residues. Germline CDR1 reads DFQATT; CDR2 reads SNEGSKA (reference sequence). J gave up 0 bases and V 7 bases, and 7 bases lay outside the gene matches. The CDR3 reads CSVKPGQGANYGYTF. CDR3 DNA: TGCAGTGTTAAACCGGGACAGGGGGCTAACTATGGCTACACCTTC.

This clonotype has ten or more counts. The V and J genes are TRBV10-3 and TRBJ2-2; D gene ambiguous. Germline CDR1 and CDR2: ENHRY and SYGVKD. V shed 6 bases and J shed 11 bases, with 10 bases lying between them. CDR3 size: 11 residues. The CDR3 reads CAIRKSGELFF. CDR3 DNA: TGTGCCATCAGGAAAAGTGGCGAGCTGTTTTTT.